These 6 T cell receptor beta chains were all obtained from the same sample, sequenced in a study of blood T cell repertoires in COVID-19. Some clones are missing from TCRdb's copy, which holds only in-frame ones; the method was immunoSEQ multiplex PCR. The data show tens of thousands of clones, with around 81% seen just once and about 45% held by the top ten. Sequencing was carried out using peripheral blood. All receptors derive from a man older than 75 with acute or convalescent COVID-19.

This rearrangement joins TRBV5-1 to TRBJ2-7; TRBD2 aligns across 13 bases. Unmatched junction bases numbered 6, after V lost 4 bases and J lost 5 bases. This CDR3 is built from 15 residues. Germline V gene sequence: CDR1 SGHRS, CDR2 YFSETQ. CDR3 loop: CASSRRTSGSDEQYF. Written as DNA, the CDR3 is TGCGCCAGCAGCCGACGGACTAGCGGGAGCGACGAGCAGTACTTC.

The chain employs TRBV5-1 and TRBJ1-1, with no clear D. Trimming removed 0 bases at V and 5 bases at J, with 8 bases between. The germline gives CDR1 SGHRS, CDR2 YFSETQ. The CDR3 is 13 residues long. The CDR3 DNA reads as TGCGCCAGCAGCTTGGAAACGGGGACTGAAGCTTTCTTT. Residues: CASSLETGTEAFF.

This chain links TRBV7-2 with TRBJ2-2, with a possible D match to TRBD2 (5 bases). Between the trimmed V and J ends, which lost 5 bases and 7 bases, there was a span of 20 bases. The germline V gene encodes CDR1 SGHTA and CDR2 FQGNSA. The CDR3 loop spans 16 amino acids. The CDR3 is CASSPFGDPRIGELFF. The CDR3 bases are TGTGCCAGCAGCCCATTCGGGGATCCTAGAATCGGGGAGCTGTTTTTT.

The chain employs TRBV30 and TRBJ1-6; TRBD1 aligns across 8 bases. The CDR3 is 16 amino acids. Germline V lookup: CDR1 GTSNPN, CDR2 SVGIG (reference sequence). The V gene end was trimmed by 1 base and the J gene end by 9 bases; junction bases not matched to a gene: 11. The DNA for the CDR3 is TGTGCCTGGAGTGCCTCAGGGGCAGGGGGCATTTCACCCCTCCACTTT. It codes for CAWSASGAGGISPLHF.

The chain uses TRBV19 and TRBJ2-1; 11 nucleotides match TRBD2. Germline trimming cut 4 bases from V and 4 bases from J; bases unmatched to any gene: 6. Germline V gene lookup returns CDR1 LNHDA and CDR2 SQIVND (reference sequence). This CDR3 is 16 amino acids long. This chain's CDR3 is CASSTGLADPYNEQFF. The CDR3 nucleotides read TGTGCCAGTAGTACGGGACTAGCGGATCCGTACAATGAGCAGTTCTTC.

The J gene is TRBJ2-1, the V gene TRBV29-1; no definite D call. CDR1 and CDR2 from the germline V gene are SQVTM and ANQGSEA. This CDR3 spans 12 amino acids. The germline V and J ends were trimmed by 2 bases and 5 bases, with 7 bases remaining between them. The CDR3: CSVESQDNEQFF. The CDR3, as DNA: TGCAGCGTTGAATCCCAGGACAATGAGCAGTTCTTC.